The present T cell receptor (beta chain) was sequenced within a study of human T cells and chemical hapten exposure (dated by TCRdb to 2020 to 2022). Some background on the complete study: For sensitization, 2% DPC in acetone was applied to a roughly 2 cm by roughly 2 cm area of upper inner arm skin. Throughout the approximately 24-week study period, patients were also given weekly therapeutic DPC doses on the scalp. Patch testing on the upper back used Finn chambers containing 0.01% DPC, with scoring done after 6 days according to International Contact Dermatitis Research Group standards. Most of the patients in the cohort were female, and the cohort covered alopecia areata with under or over 50% scalp involvement, alopecia totalis and alopecia universalis. Libraries were pooled for sequencing, and variation in per-sample TCR yields was attributed mainly to small differences in library volumes within the pool. Peripheral blood TCR repertoire changes were tracked in vivo in alopecia patients during primary and secondary sensitization to the hapten diphenylcyclopropenone (DPC). Blood samples were taken from patients before sensitization (week 0) and at 2, 6 and about 24 weeks after DPC sensitization. Around 30 alopecia patients provided blood for TCR sequencing at one to four time points (pre-sensitization, 2, 6 and 24 weeks).

Library construction relied on RACE. Sequencer: NextSeq 500. Library preparation attached unique molecular identifiers to individual cDNA molecules for quantitative, reproducible TCR counting. For every blood RNA sample, sequencing covered both the TCR alpha and TCR beta chains. Processing in the source paper ran as follows. Samples had a median of roughly 99,000 TCRs, with a range from roughly 20,000 to 690,600. V, J and CDR3 annotation of the TCR reads was performed with the Decombinator software suite. For PS versus PT1 abundance plots, all samples were subsampled to the same number of TCRs (28,000). TCRs were defined as expanded if absent before sensitization and observed at least eight times at the 2-week time point. The public reads were quality trimmed at Q25 with fastp and then assembled into clones with MiXCR by TCRdb, keeping productive beta chains. Rows are unified per CDR3 protein, each entry keeping the most common DNA and genes. TCRdb assigned the V and J calls; the authors' analysis was not used. This sample lists about 99,000 distinct CDR3 sequences; around 11% were detected once. The ten biggest clones cover 2.1% of the sample.

Read against the paper, the sample's time point label means: patch test 1, 2 weeks after DPC sensitization. Per the publication, the treatment or condition label means: therapeutic diphenylcyclopropenone sensitization with weekly scalp DPC. At each patch-test visit, blood was drawn before the patch test was applied. Eligible patients were aged 18 to 70, diagnosed with alopecia, deemed suitable for DPC therapy, and excluded if pregnant. Total RNA was extracted from unfractionated whole blood that had been collected in Tempus Blood RNA tubes. Overall results and qualifications from the work: Repeated subsampling changed both the strength of the expansion versus patch-test correlation and the threshold at which the correlation became significant. DPC sensitization did not change the number of TCRs with a frequency above 1 in 1000, and there was no evidence of changes in global repertoire structure. Because every patient had alopecia, a presumed autoimmune disease, the patients' immune response might differ from that of healthy individuals. Expanded TCRs formed significantly more large CDR3 similarity clusters than pre-sensitization or healthy control sets, consistent with antigen-driven responses. Patch test score correlated positively with the number of PT1 expanded TCRs, reaching significance at thresholds 8, 16 and 32 but not at 4.

Regarding this clonotype: It has no known antigen specificity. No clone much larger than this one lies a single base away; base qualities are absent.

From the cysteine up to the phenylalanine, the CDR3 has a length of 14 residues. The retained sequence is limited to the CDR3, 42 bases, with the frame set at the first base. V and J are trimmed by 6 bases and 4 bases, and the gene matches miss 6 bases of the junction. The specimen was whole blood, collected in connection with sensitization to the hapten diphenylcyclopropenone (DPC). Recombination joined TRBV12-3 or TRBV12-4 with TRBJ2-7, with TRBD2 identical over 10 junction bases. The sequence was obtained from a woman aged 40 to 49 with alopecia areata. Some clones in this sample may be carry-over from other donors' samples. The DNA is TGTGCCAGCAGCCTAACTAGCGGGGATTACGAGCAGTACTTC. It is translated as CASSLTSGDYEQYF.